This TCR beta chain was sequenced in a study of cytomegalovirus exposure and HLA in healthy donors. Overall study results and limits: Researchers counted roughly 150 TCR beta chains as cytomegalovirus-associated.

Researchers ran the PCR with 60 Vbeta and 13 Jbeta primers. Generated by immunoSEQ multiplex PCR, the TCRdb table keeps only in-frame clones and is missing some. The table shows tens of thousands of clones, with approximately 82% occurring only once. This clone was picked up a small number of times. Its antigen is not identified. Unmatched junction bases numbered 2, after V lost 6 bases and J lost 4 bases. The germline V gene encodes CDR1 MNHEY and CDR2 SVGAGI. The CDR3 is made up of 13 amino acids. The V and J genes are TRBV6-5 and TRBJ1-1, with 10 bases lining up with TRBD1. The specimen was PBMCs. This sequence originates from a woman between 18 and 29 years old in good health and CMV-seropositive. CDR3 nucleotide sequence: TGTGCCAGCAGAAGGACAGGGGGCACTGAAGCTTTCTTT. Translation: CASRRTGGTEAFF.